These 12 T cell receptor beta chains were all obtained from the same sample, sequenced in a study of control samples from healthy donors and cancer patients. Sequenced by immunoSEQ multiplex PCR; TCRdb stores in-frame clones only, minus some. The sample has roughly 180,000 clones; more than 90% are singletons. Input material: blood. Receptors were obtained from a woman between 40 and 50 years old in good health.

The J gene is TRBJ1-1, the V gene TRBV5-1, with a weak D call TRBD1 (5 bases). Germline V gene data show CDR1 as SGHRS and CDR2 as YFSETQ. This CDR3 comprises 14 residues. V shed 5 bases and J shed 2 bases, with 13 bases lying between them. This CDR3 is CASRPQGSNTEAFF. The CDR3 coding sequence is TGCGCCAGCAGACCGCAGGGTTCAAACACTGAAGCTTTCTTT.

The sample holds one count of this clone. The genes are TRBV6-1 and TRBJ1-2; no clear D gene. Trimming removed 2 bases at V and 4 bases at J, with 11 bases between. The CDR3 loop spans 14 amino acids. The germline gives CDR1 MNHNS, CDR2 SASEGT. This CDR3 reads CASSELRGIYGYTF. CDR3 DNA: TGTGCCAGCAGTGAATTACGGGGAATCTATGGCTACACCTTC.

This sequence joins TRBV5-1 and TRBJ2-2; tentative D call: TRBD2 (5 bases). Germline loops: CDR1 SGHRS, CDR2 YFSETQ. The CDR3 length is 13 residues. The germline V and J ends were trimmed by 0 bases and 7 bases, with 7 bases remaining between them. CDR3 DNA sequence: TGCGCCAGCAGCTTGGCCGGAGGCGGGGAGCTGTTTTTT. This sequence encodes CASSLAGGGELFF.

This chain joins TRBV6-5 and TRBJ2-7; 10 nucleotides align to TRBD2. V gave up 5 bases and J gave up 4 bases; unmatched junction bases: 5. This CDR3 has 14 residues. Germline assignment: CDR1 MNHEY and CDR2 SVGAGI. As DNA, the CDR3 is TGTGCCAGCAGTAGGGCTAGCGGGGGTTACGAGCAGTACTTC. Protein product: CASSRASGGYEQYF.

The genes are TRBV3-1 (or the pseudogene TRBV3-2) and TRBJ2-7, with D unresolved. Trimming removed 2 bases at V and 3 bases at J, with 5 bases between. There are 12 residues in the CDR3. Germline CDR1 LGHDT, CDR2 YNNKEL (reference sequence). The CDR3 DNA reads TGTGCCAGCAGCCAATGGGTCTACGAGCAGTACTTC. It yields the protein CASSQWVYEQYF.

This chain joins TRBV5-6 and TRBJ2-6, with unresolved D. V lost 0 bases, J lost 4 bases, and 8 bases lay in between. The CDR3 is 15 amino acids. The germline gives CDR1 SGHDT, CDR2 YYEEEE. The CDR3 reads CASSLATPGANVLTF. CDR3 DNA: TGTGCCAGCAGCTTGGCTACCCCGGGGGCCAACGTCCTGACTTTC.

This clone has just one count. The chain employs TRBV2 and TRBJ1-2, with D perhaps matching TRBD1 (6 bases). Germline V lookup: CDR1 SNHLY, CDR2 FYNNEI. V was cut by 6 bases and J by 7 bases, with 12 bases left in between. There are 12 residues in the CDR3. The CDR3 DNA reads TGTGCCAGCAGCCTACAGGGAGGTGGCTACACCTTC. Protein product: CASSLQGGGYTF.

Only one count was recorded for this clone. J is TRBJ1-5 and V is TRBV2; possible D gene TRBD1, 5 bases. This CDR3 has 14 amino acids. Germline CDR1 is SNHLY and CDR2 is FYNNEI. Trimming pared 1 base from V and 5 bases from J, leaving 9 bases between. The DNA for the CDR3 is TGTGCCAGCAGTGAAGGGCAGGGAGATCAGCCCCAGCATTTT. Protein product: CASSEGQGDQPQHF.

The chain joins TRBV19 to TRBJ1-2; D is uncertain. The V gene's germline CDR1 is LNHDA and CDR2 SQIVND (reference sequence). This CDR3 contains 14 residues. With 3 bases removed from V and 3 bases from J, the gap between germline ends came to 11 bases. The CDR3, as DNA: TGTGCCAGTAGTATCGGTCAAAGATACTATGGCTACACCTTC. This gives the protein CASSIGQRYYGYTF.

This chain uses TRBV4-1 with TRBJ1-4; D call uncertain. V was trimmed by 3 bases and J by 0 bases, leaving 8 bases between them. This CDR3 is 15 amino acids long. Germline CDR1 and CDR2: MGHRA and YSYEKL. The DNA of the CDR3 is TGCGCCAGCAGCCAGCTACAGACAACTAATGAAAAACTGTTTTTT. This encodes CASSQLQTTNEKLFF.

This clone was seen once. The CDR3 DNA sequence: TGTGCCAGCAGCCACCAATCTAGCGGGCACTACGAGCAGTACTTC. Its protein is CASSHQSSGHYEQYF. This chain joins TRBV7-2 and TRBJ2-7; the match to TRBD2 covers 8 bases. CDR1 is SGHTA and CDR2 is FQGNSA in the germline V gene. The CDR3 has 15 residues. With 5 bases clipped from V and 3 bases from J, the junction kept 9 bases outside the gene matches.

The CDR3 DNA reads as TGCGCCAGCAGCTTGGATCTCGGGGTACCCCTCCACTTT. Translating gives CASSLDLGVPLHF. The chain carries TRBV5-1 and TRBJ1-6; unclear D gene. The CDR3 loop spans 13 amino acids. Germline assignment: CDR1 SGHRS and CDR2 YFSETQ. V was shortened by 0 bases and J by 12 bases, with 10 bases between the two germline ends.